This TCR beta chain was identified during a study of glioma-infiltrating T cells after dendritic cell vaccination. Across the study: Treatment, given 2003 to 2012, was autologous tumor lysate-pulsed dendritic cell vaccination. At biweekly intervals, patients got three intradermal dendritic cell vaccine injections. Monocyte-derived dendritic cells, cultured 7 to 8 days with IL-4 and GM-CSF, were pulsed with autologous tumor lysate.

Time point here: after dendritic cell vaccination, including at tumor progression/relapse. Trimming cost V 8 bases and J 0 bases; bases outside gene matches: 6. CDR1 is MNHNS, CDR2 SASEGT, per germline. The CDR3 is made up of 14 amino acids. Amplification used 60 V beta primers and 13 J beta primers. The data were produced by immunoSEQ multiplex PCR, yet TCRdb's version contains in-frame clones alone and is incomplete. The data contain 55,000 to 75,000 clones, 70% to 85% of them seen just once; the ten biggest clones take up approximately 14%. The chain has TRBV6-1 and TRBJ1-2; 7 bases fit TRBD1. Source: blood, taken after dendritic cell vaccination. This TCR was recovered from a human donor with glioblastoma. DNA of the CDR3: TGTGCCAGCCAACAGGGGACCTCTAACTATGGCTACACCTTC. Protein product: CASQQGTSNYGYTF.